This TCR beta chain originates from a study of radiotherapy plus CTLA-4 blockade in lung cancer. On the study more broadly: Disease control reached roughly 33%, with objective responses in around 19%.

Receiving focal radiation plus CTLA-4 blockade with ipilimumab were patients who had chemo-refractory metastatic non-small-cell lung cancer. TCRdb's copy holds only in-frame clones and misses some; the assay was immunoSEQ multiplex PCR. The sample carries over 50,000 clones, around 80% recorded once. Notes on this clone: What it recognizes is unknown.

Whole-study results and caveats: Early shifts in blood T cell clones, with interferon-beta, reportedly predicted response best. Once radiotherapy plus ipilimumab had been given, TCR clones derived from tumor expanded in blood.

The sequences come from peripheral blood, collected from a patient treated with radiotherapy plus ipilimumab. The TCR originated in a human donor with non-small cell lung cancer who had a complete response to radiotherapy plus ipilimumab.

The CDR3 sequence: CASSLEGNTIYF. CDR3 DNA sequence: TGTGCCAGCAGCTTAGAGGGAAACACCATATATTTT. The chain recombines TRBV5-4 with TRBJ1-3; no reliable D call. This CDR3 comprises 12 residues. Germline CDR1 SGHNT, CDR2 YYREEE (reference sequence). Trimming pared 2 bases from V and 4 bases from J, leaving 4 bases between.